This T cell receptor (beta chain) derives from a study of cytomegalovirus exposure and HLA in healthy donors. The study, taken as a whole, reports: A previous analysis found most TCR beta V segments productive roughly 90% or roughly 30% of the time. A few chains tied to CMV proved CMV antigen-specific in vitro. No immune exposure information besides CMV serostatus was available. Several of the most significant clusters appeared linked to common viral pathogens, based on a later analysis.

On this clone: What it binds is not known.

PCR involved 60 Vbeta and 13 Jbeta primers. Assay used: immunoSEQ multiplex PCR; TCRdb lists only in-frame clones, some missing. In the table there are 60,000 to 75,000 clones, 80% to 90% of which are singletons. Looked up from germline, CDR1 is SGDLS and CDR2 is YYNGEE. Trimming removed 5 bases from V and 1 base from J; junction bases left unmatched: 10. The CDR3 loop spans 16 amino acids. The V and J genes are TRBV9 and TRBJ1-2; 8 nucleotides align to TRBD1. The TCR comes from a young woman in good health and CMV-seropositive. Source material: PBMCs. The CDR3 here is CASRLTAGGHNYGYTF. The CDR3 bases are TGTGCCAGCAGGCTCACCGCAGGGGGCCATAACTATGGCTACACCTTC.